The 10 T cell receptor beta chains given below trace back to one sample, sequenced in a study of control samples from healthy donors and cancer patients. Profiling relied on immunoSEQ multiplex PCR, and the TCRdb table lists in-frame clones only, not all of them. The sample lists roughly 18,000 clones, roughly 91% occurring once. Sample: PBMCs. All receptors come from a woman between 55 and 75 years old with head and neck cancer.

The gene calls are TRBV5-8 and TRBJ2-1; 9 positions match TRBD2. Trimming took 6 bases from V and 3 from J; bases not matched to a gene: 7. Germline-derived CDR1 and CDR2 are SGHTS and YDEGEE. The CDR3 sequence is 15 residues long. This CDR3 is CASIVAGEVYNEQFF. CDR3 bases: TGTGCCAGCATAGTAGCGGGAGAAGTCTACAATGAGCAGTTCTTC.

The rearrangement joins TRBV19 to TRBJ1-1, with D tentatively TRBD1 (5 bases). Trimming removed 1 base at V and 5 bases at J, with 14 bases between. Germline V lookup: CDR1 LNHDA, CDR2 SQIVND (reference sequence). The CDR3 contains 15 residues. Written as DNA, the CDR3 is TGTGCCAGTAGTATAGTGGCAGGGATCTTGACTGAAGCTTTCTTT. This translates into CASSIVAGILTEAFF.

V usage is TRBV14 and J usage is TRBJ2-3; TRBD2 matches 13 bases. This CDR3 spans 17 amino acids. V gave up 2 bases and J gave up 3 bases; unmatched junction bases: 5. CDR1 SGHDN and CDR2 FVKESK come from the germline V gene. The DNA of the CDR3 is TGTGCCAGCAGCCAACCGGGACTAGCGGGGACTACAGATACGCAGTATTTT. This translates into CASSQPGLAGTTDTQYF.

The rearrangement joins TRBV5-1 to TRBJ1-1; D not resolved. The CDR3 runs to 14 residues. V shed 0 bases and J shed 1 base, with 7 bases lying between them. Germline V lookup: CDR1 SGHRS, CDR2 YFSETQ. In DNA form, the CDR3 reads TGCGCCAGCAGCTTGGAGGCGTCGAACACTGAAGCTTTCTTT. Encoded protein: CASSLEASNTEAFF.

The V and J genes are TRBV28 and TRBJ1-1; the D is unclear. The V and J ends lost 6 bases and 2 bases respectively, with 13 bases between them. The CDR3 covers 14 residues. The germline gives CDR1 MDHEN, CDR2 SYDVKM. The CDR3 protein is CASSMDARNTEAFF. The CDR3 DNA reads as TGTGCCAGCAGCATGGACGCTAGAAACACTGAAGCTTTCTTT.

The rearrangement uses TRBV24-1 and TRBJ2-1; 7 positions match TRBD1. The germline V gene has CDR1 KGHDR and CDR2 SFDVKD. J was trimmed by 4 bases and V by 3 bases; bases with no gene match: 5. CDR3 size: 15 residues. The CDR3 reads CATSDTGALYNEQFF. DNA for the CDR3: TGTGCCACCAGTGATACAGGGGCTCTGTACAATGAGCAGTTCTTC.

The chain combines TRBV25-1 with TRBJ2-3; 9 bases match TRBD2. Germline V CDR1 and CDR2: MGHDK, SYGVNS. Trimming took 8 bases from V and 5 from J; bases not matched to a gene: 17. CDR3 size: 17 residues. CDR3: CASGHRGSGSFRDTQYF. The CDR3 region has the DNA TGTGCCAGCGGACACCGGGGTAGCGGGAGTTTTAGAGATACGCAGTATTTT. Full variable domain (outside the CDR3, taken from reference TRBV25-1 and TRBJ2-3): EADIYQTPRYLVIGTGKKITLECSQTMGHDKMYWYQQDPGMELHLIHYSYGVNSTEKGDLSSESTVSRIRTEHFPLTLESARPSHTSQYLCASGHRGSGSFRDTQYFGPGTRLTVL.

The chain employs TRBV14 and TRBJ2-7, with D unresolved. V was clipped by 4 bases and J by 0 bases, with 1 base between them. Per germline, CDR1 SGHDN and CDR2 FVKESK. There are 11 residues in the CDR3. CDR3: CASSRSYEQYF. The CDR3 nucleotides are TGTGCCAGCAGCCGCTCCTACGAGCAGTACTTC.

The V gene is TRBV28, the J gene TRBJ1-5; 7 bases agree with TRBD1. This CDR3 has 15 amino acids. Germline V gene lookup returns CDR1 MDHEN and CDR2 SYDVKM. J lost 3 bases, V lost 5 bases, and 7 bases had no gene match. In DNA form, the CDR3 reads TGTGCCAGCAGTAACCGGGACAGCCCCAATCAGCCCCAGCATTTT. Translated: CASSNRDSPNQPQHF.

V usage is TRBV4-1 and J usage is TRBJ2-5; TRBD1 or TRBD2 may be the D gene (5 bases each). Trimming took off 0 bases at V and 7 bases at J, with 18 bases between the two ends. CDR1 is MGHRA, CDR2 YSYEKL, per germline. The CDR3 spans 16 residues. CDR3: CASSQEVRLGTATQYF. The CDR3, as DNA: TGCGCCAGCAGCCAAGAAGTTCGTCTCGGGACGGCGACCCAGTACTTC.